Below, 10 T cell receptor beta chains from the same sample are listed, as sequenced in a study of beta chain features in type 1 diabetes. These receptors' targets are unknown. General study findings and limits: Researchers report that Type 1 diabetes patients had moderately but significantly shorter TCRB CDR3s across all four CD4+ subsets.

The isolated RNA, all of it, was reverse transcribed, so expressed TCRB transcripts were what got sequenced. Using immunoSEQ multiplex PCR, the repertoire was profiled, and TCRdb retains in-frame clones only, with some absent. In the table there are 95,000 to 150,000 clones, 16% of which are singletons. The sequenced material came from central memory CD4+ T cells from blood. Source of these receptors: a man aged 25 to 40 with type 1 diabetes.

The J gene is TRBJ2-3, the V gene TRBV5-1; 8 bases match TRBD1. This CDR3 contains 15 residues. V shed 2 bases, J shed 1 base, and the junction held 3 bases outside the gene matches. Germline lookup yields CDR1 SGHRS and CDR2 YFSETQ. The CDR3 DNA reads TGCGCCAGCAGCTTCGGACAGGGTGGCACAGATACGCAGTATTTT. It is translated as CASSFGQGGTDTQYF.

This clone was observed a handful of times. The chain uses TRBV6-1 and TRBJ2-7, with TRBD2 matching 8 bases. The CDR3 extends over 15 amino acids. CDR1 and CDR2 from the germline V gene are MNHNS and SASEGT. V shed 6 bases, J shed 5 bases, and the junction held 12 bases outside the gene matches. The CDR3 DNA is TGTGCCAGCAGGCTAAGGGCTAGCGGGCTAGACGAGCAGTACTTC. This gives the protein CASRLRASGLDEQYF.

This rearrangement joins TRBV19 to TRBJ2-5, with D perhaps matching TRBD2 (5 bases). The V gene's germline CDR1 is LNHDA and CDR2 SQIVND (reference sequence). V lost 5 bases to trimming and J lost 3 bases, with 7 bases between them. The CDR3 contains 12 residues. The CDR3 nucleotides are TGTGCCAGTAGTCTCGGGGAAGAGACCCAGTACTTC. It is translated as CASSLGEETQYF.

This clone was picked up a small number of times. V gene TRBV3-2 combines with J gene TRBJ2-1. TRBV3-2 is listed as a pseudogene. The CDR3 sequence is 9 residues long. This CDR3 is CASDNEQFF. The DNA for the CDR3 is TGTGCCAGCGATAATGAGCAGTTCTTC.

The chain carries TRBV4-3 and TRBJ2-3; TRBD1 is a possible D gene (6 bases). The CDR3 runs 15 residues. The germline gives CDR1 LGHNA, CDR2 YSLEER. Trimming pared 0 bases from V and 0 bases from J, leaving 7 bases between. Here the CDR3 reads CASSQEQGSTDTQYF. In DNA form, the CDR3 reads TGCGCCAGCAGCCAAGAACAGGGAAGCACAGATACGCAGTATTTT.

There are many counts of this clone. This chain uses TRBV9 with TRBJ1-6; D is unclear. V dropped 3 bases and J dropped 13 bases, with 5 bases sitting between them. This CDR3 has 10 amino acids. Germline CDR1 is SGDLS and CDR2 is YYNGEE. CDR3 sequence reads: CASSDFPLHF. Written as DNA, the CDR3 is TGTGCCAGCAGCGACTTTCCCCTCCACTTT. Full variable domain (remainder filled in from reference TRBV9 and TRBJ1-6): DSGVTQTPKHLITATGQRVTLRCSPRSGDLSVYWYQQSLDQGLQFLIQYYNGEERAKGNILERFSAQQFPDLHSELNLSSLELGDSALYFCASSDFPLHFGNGTRLTVT.

The sample holds a few counts of this clone. The chain carries TRBV29-1 and TRBJ2-5, with 11 bases aligning to TRBD1. Trimming cost V 6 bases and J 5 bases; bases outside gene matches: 2. Germline V gene data show CDR1 as SQVTM and CDR2 as ANQGSEA. This CDR3 region has 12 residues. In DNA, the CDR3 is TGCAGCGTGGGACAGGGGGGGGAGACCCAGTACTTC. It translates to CSVGQGGETQYF.

The chain has TRBV6-6 and TRBJ1-2, with D perhaps matching TRBD1 (5 bases). V was shortened by 7 bases and J by 2 bases, with 11 bases between the two germline ends. CDR3 length equals 13 residues. Germline loops: CDR1 MNHNY, CDR2 SVGAGI (reference sequence). The CDR3 protein is CASMAGMNYGYTF. The DNA for the CDR3 is TGTGCCAGCATGGCAGGGATGAACTATGGCTACACCTTC.

The V gene is TRBV10-3, the J gene TRBJ2-5, with 12 bases that match TRBD2. CDR1 is ENHRY, CDR2 SYGVKD, per germline. The CDR3 runs 15 residues. V lost 2 bases to trimming and J lost 3 bases; unmatched junction nucleotides: 1. The CDR3 nucleotides read TGTGCCATCAGTGAGCGGACTAGCGGGGAAGAGACCCAGTACTTC. This encodes CAISERTSGEETQYF.

CDR3 DNA: TGCGCCAGCAGTCAATCGAAGCATATTCTCCGGGACAGGGATCACGGGCCAACAAAAGAGACCCAGTACTTC. This codes for CASSQSKHILRDRDHGPTKETQYF. The chain employs TRBV23-1 and TRBJ2-5; 9 nucleotides agree with TRBD1. TRBV23-1 qualifies as an ORF whose function is uncertain. With V trimmed by 0 bases and J by 3 bases, 29 bases remained unmatched. This CDR3 region has 24 residues.